This TCR beta chain came from a study of blood T cell repertoires in COVID-19. Study as a whole: COVID-19 samples, acute and convalescent, were from the United States, Italy and Spain.

Germline V lookup: CDR1 KGHDR, CDR2 SFDVKD. Trimming removed 5 bases at V and 0 bases at J, with 10 bases between. The CDR3 is 15 residues long. The method was immunoSEQ multiplex PCR; TCRdb's version includes in-frame clones alone and lacks a portion of them. In the table there are under 200,000 clones, 60% to 80% of which are singletons. This clonotype was sampled from a man between 60 and 70 years old with active or convalescent COVID-19. V is TRBV24-1 and J is TRBJ2-1, with D maybe TRBD2 (5 bases). The sequenced material came from peripheral blood. Written as DNA, the CDR3 is TGTGCCACCAGTGTGGAGCGGAGCTCCTACAATGAGCAGTTCTTC. It translates to CATSVERSSYNEQFF.